These 19 T cell receptor beta chains share one sample of origin, sequenced in a study of cytotoxic CD8 clonotypes in ibrutinib-treated CLL. The protocol was immunoSEQ multiplex PCR, while the TCRdb copy is restricted to in-frame clones and leaves out a portion. The table lists approximately 91,000 clones, around 79% of them singletons. Sequencing was performed on PBMCs, taken after 12 months of ibrutinib treatment. All receptors come from a human donor with chronic lymphocytic leukemia.

The table lists this clone with a count of one. This chain connects TRBV7-3 to TRBJ2-3, with 7 bases aligning to TRBD2. The germline V gene has CDR1 SGHTA and CDR2 FQGTGA. The CDR3 loop spans 14 amino acids. V lost 8 bases to trimming and J lost 5 bases; unmatched junction nucleotides: 10. Written as DNA, the CDR3 is TGTGCCAGCGGGCGGGCGGGGGACGGAGATACGCAGTATTTT. It encodes CASGRAGDGDTQYF.

Notes on this clone: The sample carries other DNA sequences with the same CDR3. The CDR3 loop is CASSQLGGKGDTQYF. In DNA form, the CDR3 reads TGTGCCAGCAGCCAATTGGGGGGGAAGGGGGATACGCAGTATTTT. The chain carries TRBV4-2 and TRBJ2-3; 7 bases fit TRBD2. The germline V gene has CDR1 LGHNA and CDR2 YNFKEQ. The CDR3 consists of 15 residues. J was trimmed by 6 bases and V by 2 bases; bases with no gene match: 8.

This sequence joins TRBV4-3 and TRBJ2-3; TRBD2 matches at 10 bases. This CDR3 contains 18 residues. The ends lost 0 bases at V and 2 bases at J; junction bases unmatched: 8. Germline-derived CDR1 and CDR2 are LGHNA and YSLEER. The CDR3 reads CASSQDLGSGGLTDTQYF. In nucleotides, the CDR3 is TGCGCCAGCAGCCAAGATTTGGGTAGCGGGGGGCTCACAGATACGCAGTATTTT.

V is TRBV4-2 and J is TRBJ1-1; TRBD1 is a possible D gene (5 bases). Trimming took 1 base from V and 7 from J, leaving 25 bases between them. Germline-derived CDR1 and CDR2 are LGHNA and YNFKEQ. The CDR3 consists of 18 residues. CDR3 nucleotides: TGTGCCAGCAGCCAAGTGCCCGTATACAGTGGGGGGGTGGTTGAAGCTTTCTTT. Protein sequence: CASSQVPVYSGGVVEAFF.

The table lists this clone with a few counts. The CDR3 region is CASSLDGQNYGYTF. Here the CDR3 DNA reads TGCGCCAGCAGCTTGGATGGACAGAACTATGGCTACACCTTC. The rearrangement links TRBV5-1 to TRBJ1-2; perhaps TRBD1 as D (6 bases). V was trimmed by 0 bases and J by 2 bases, leaving 8 bases between them. This CDR3 is built from 14 residues. CDR1 is SGHRS, CDR2 YFSETQ, per germline.

The rearrangement links TRBV19 to TRBJ2-1, with TRBD1 matching over 8 bases. Germline lookup yields CDR1 LNHDA and CDR2 SQIVND (reference sequence). The junction had 6 bases not matched to a gene; V was cut back by 10 bases and J by 7 bases. There are 12 residues in the CDR3. CDR3 protein: CATGQGNNEQFF. In DNA, the CDR3 is TGTGCCACAGGACAGGGTAATAATGAGCAGTTCTTC.

This chain joins TRBV6-1 and TRBJ1-5; D not resolved. The V gene's germline CDR1 is MNHNS and CDR2 SASEGT. CDR3 length: 15 residues. V shed 3 bases and J shed 6 bases, with 15 bases lying between them. CDR3 residues: CASSDLWLAGQPQHF. In nucleotides, the CDR3 is TGTGCCAGCAGTGATCTATGGCTAGCGGGTCAGCCCCAGCATTTT.

This chain joins TRBV18 and TRBJ2-3, with a weak D call TRBD2 (5 bases). This CDR3 has 18 residues. Trimming pared 3 bases from V and 0 bases from J, leaving 19 bases between. Germline-derived CDR1 and CDR2 are KGHSH and LQKENI. The CDR3, as DNA: TGTGCCAGCTCACCCCGAGGGCTTGAGGGAACTAGCACAGATACGCAGTATTTT. It encodes CASSPRGLEGTSTDTQYF.

The genes are TRBV5-5 and TRBJ2-3; a weak D match, TRBD1 (5 bases). Germline-derived CDR1 and CDR2 are SGHKS and YYEKEE (reference sequence). Trimming left V 0 bases short and J 6 bases short, with 8 bases between. The CDR3 is made up of 13 amino acids. The CDR3 protein is CASSLGGEDTQYF. The DNA of the CDR3 is TGTGCCAGCAGCTTGGGGGGCGAGGATACGCAGTATTTT.

The CDR3 DNA reads as TGTGCCAGCAGCCTAACACCTGCCCAACTGGGGGGGGTCGGGAACACCATATATTTT. Protein product: CASSLTPAQLGGVGNTIYF. The chain uses TRBV4-2 and TRBJ1-3; TRBD1 might be the D (5 bases). V lost 4 bases and J lost 7, with 29 bases in between. The CDR3 is 19 residues long. Germline V gene sequence: CDR1 LGHNA, CDR2 YNFKEQ.

The V gene is TRBV18, the J gene TRBJ2-3; D not resolved. There are 13 residues in the CDR3. Trimming removed 3 bases at V and 6 bases at J, with 10 bases between. Germline V gene lookup returns CDR1 KGHSH and CDR2 LQKENI. The CDR3 protein is CASSPSSWDTQYF. CDR3 in DNA: TGTGCCAGCTCACCCTCGAGCTGGGATACGCAGTATTTT.

The chain combines TRBV6-1 with TRBJ2-3, with TRBD2 identical over 11 bases. Trimming took 6 bases from V and 3 from J; bases not matched to a gene: 5. From germline, CDR1 is MNHNS and CDR2 SASEGT. The CDR3 loop spans 15 amino acids. In DNA, the CDR3 is TGTGCCAGCAGCCCCACTAGCGGGGGTACAGATACGCAGTATTTT. It is translated as CASSPTSGGTDTQYF.

In the case of this clone: A much bigger clone sits one base away, suggesting this may be a read error. The same CDR3 also results from other DNA sequences found in this sample. This rearrangement joins TRBV18 to TRBJ2-7; perhaps D is TRBD1 or TRBD2 (7 bases each). Germline V gene lookup returns CDR1 KGHSH and CDR2 LQKENI. CDR3 length: 15 amino acids. This chain's CDR3 is CASSEGQGGSYEQYF. As DNA, the CDR3 is TGTGCCAGCTCAGAAGGCCAGGGGGGGTCCTACGAGCAGTACTTT.

The chain is built from TRBV5-4 and TRBJ2-6; tentatively, D is TRBD1 (5 bases). Trimming pared 0 bases from V and 4 bases from J, leaving 8 bases between. Germline CDR1 reads SGHNT; CDR2 reads YYREEE (reference sequence). The CDR3 covers 15 residues. The CDR3 sequence is CASSLDRPGANVLTF. In DNA form, the CDR3 reads TGTGCCAGCAGCTTGGACAGGCCCGGGGCCAACGTCCTGACTTTC.

The chain combines TRBV5-1 with TRBJ2-3, with D hard to call. The CDR3 is made up of 13 amino acids. CDR1 and CDR2 from the germline V gene are SGHRS and YFSETQ. Trimming removed 0 bases from V and 5 bases from J, with 7 bases in between. As DNA, the CDR3 is TGCGCCAGCAGCTTGGAGTGGGAAGATACGCAGTATTTT. This gives the protein CASSLEWEDTQYF.

This clone turned up a few times. V and J are TRBV19 and TRBJ1-6; 9 positions agree with TRBD1. The germline V gene encodes CDR1 LNHDA and CDR2 SQIVND (reference sequence). The trim removed 9 bases at V and 7 bases at J, leaving 4 bases unmatched. The CDR3 has 13 amino acids. The CDR3 protein is CASEDRGNSPLHF. The CDR3 nucleotides read TGTGCCAGCGAGGACAGGGGAAATTCACCCCTCCACTTT.

The chain links TRBV5-1 to TRBJ2-2, with 11 bases identical to TRBD2. CDR1 SGHRS and CDR2 YFSETQ come from the germline V gene. CDR3 length: 16 amino acids. J was trimmed by 1 base and V by 4 bases; bases with no gene match: 3. CDR3 nucleotide sequence: TGCGCCAGCAGCAAGGGACTAGCGGAGAACACCGGGGAGCTGTTTTTT. Protein sequence: CASSKGLAENTGELFF.

The chain carries TRBV5-4 and TRBJ2-2; TRBD1 might be the D (6 bases). Per the germline V gene, CDR1 is SGHNT and CDR2 is YYREEE (reference sequence). V lost 4 bases and J lost 5, with 15 bases in between. The CDR3 covers 15 residues. The CDR3 DNA sequence: TGTGCCAGCAGCCAGGGGTGGGGGATGACCGGGGAGCTGTTTTTT. Translating it yields CASSQGWGMTGELFF.

This clone was counted only a few times. The chain joins TRBV7-9 to TRBJ1-6; D gene ambiguous. Germline CDR1 is SEHNR and CDR2 is FQNEAQ (reference sequence). Trimming left V 7 bases short and J 8 bases short, with 9 bases between. The CDR3 has 12 amino acids. In DNA form, the CDR3 reads TGTGCCAGCACCTGGGATGATTCACCCCTCCACTTT. This codes for CASTWDDSPLHF.